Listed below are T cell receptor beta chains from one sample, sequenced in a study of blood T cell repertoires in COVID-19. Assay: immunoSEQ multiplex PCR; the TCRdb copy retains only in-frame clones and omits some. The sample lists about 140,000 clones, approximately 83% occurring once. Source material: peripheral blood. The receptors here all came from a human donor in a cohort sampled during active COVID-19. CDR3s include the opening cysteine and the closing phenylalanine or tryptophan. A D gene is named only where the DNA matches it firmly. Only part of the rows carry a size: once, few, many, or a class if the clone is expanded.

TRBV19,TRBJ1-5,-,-,CASSTQISNQPQHF,TGTGCCAGTAGTACACAGATTAGCAATCAGCCCCAGCATTTT
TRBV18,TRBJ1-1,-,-,CASRTGRGDTEAFF,TGTGCCAGTCGGACCGGTCGGGGAGACACTGAAGCTTTCTTT
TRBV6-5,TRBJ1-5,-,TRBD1,CASRQGDQPQHF,TGTGCCAGTAGACAGGGTGATCAGCCCCAGCATTTT
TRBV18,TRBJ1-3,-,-,CASSLTGLSSGNTIYF,TGTGCCAGCTCATTAACAGGGTTGAGCTCTGGAAACACCATATATTTT
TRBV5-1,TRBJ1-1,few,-,CASSSQQGNMNTEAFF,TGCGCCAGCAGCTCTCAACAGGGAAATATGAACACTGAAGCTTTCTTT
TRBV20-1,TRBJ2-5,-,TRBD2,CSASTPSAGQETQYF,TGCAGTGCTAGTACCCCCTCAGCGGGGCAAGAGACCCAGTACTTC
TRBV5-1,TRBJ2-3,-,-,CASSSDNTDTQYF,TGCGCCAGCAGCTCGGACAATACAGATACGCAGTATTTT
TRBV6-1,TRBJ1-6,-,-,CASSESAGDSPLHF,TGTGCCAGCAGTGAATCCGCCGGGGATTCACCCCTCCACTTT
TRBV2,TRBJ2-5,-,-,CASSELRQETQYF,TGTGCCAGCAGTGAACTGCGCCAAGAGACCCAGTACTTC
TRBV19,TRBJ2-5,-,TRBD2,CASSILLAGGETQYF,TGTGCCAGTAGTATTCTACTAGCGGGGGGGGAGACCCAGTACTTC
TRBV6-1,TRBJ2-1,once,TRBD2,CASSDGGGANEQFF,TGTGCCAGCAGTGATGGCGGGGGGGCCAATGAGCAGTTCTTC
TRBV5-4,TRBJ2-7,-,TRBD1,CASSLANRGDEQYF,TGTGCCAGCAGCTTGGCCAACAGGGGGGACGAGCAGTACTTC
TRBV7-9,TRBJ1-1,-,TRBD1,CASSFTGGTEAFF,TGTGCCAGCAGCTTCACAGGGGGCACTGAAGCTTTCTTT
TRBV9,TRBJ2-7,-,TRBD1,CASSEGTGGTYEQYF,TGTGCCAGCAGCGAGGGGACAGGGGGAACCTACGAGCAGTACTTC
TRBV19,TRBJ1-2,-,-,CASSQQGSYTF,TGTGCCAGTAGTCAACAGGGTAGCTACACCTTC
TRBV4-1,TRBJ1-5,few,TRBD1,CASSPEVGQANNQPQHF,TGCGCCAGCAGCCCAGAGGTAGGACAGGCTAACAATCAGCCCCAGCATTTT
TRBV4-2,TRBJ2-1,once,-,CASSQDVNYNEQFF,TGTGCCAGCAGCCAAGATGTTAACTACAATGAGCAGTTCTTC
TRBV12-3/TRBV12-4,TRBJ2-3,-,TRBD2,CASSSGGASTQYF,TGTGCCAGCAGCTCGGGGGGGGCCTCGACGCAGTATTTT
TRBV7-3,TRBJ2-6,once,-,CASSSQGGGANVLTF,TGTGCCAGCAGCTCACAGGGTGGCGGGGCCAACGTCCTGACTTTC
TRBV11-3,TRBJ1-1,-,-,CASSEDPTGAEAFF,TGTGCCAGCAGCGAAGACCCTACAGGCGCTGAAGCTTTCTTT
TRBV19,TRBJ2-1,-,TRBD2,CASSRSGGETNEQFF,TGTGCCAGTAGTCGGAGCGGGGGCGAAACAAATGAGCAGTTCTTC
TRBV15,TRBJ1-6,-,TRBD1,CATSRLTTGGNSPLHF,TGTGCCACCAGCAGACTCACGACAGGGGGCAATTCACCCCTCCACTTT
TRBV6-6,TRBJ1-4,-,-,CASRESATNEKLFF,TGTGCCAGCAGAGAGTCGGCAACTAATGAAAAACTGTTTTTT
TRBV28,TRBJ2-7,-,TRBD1,CASRGFTGATEQYF,TGTGCCAGCAGGGGGTTCACAGGGGCGACCGAGCAGTACTTC
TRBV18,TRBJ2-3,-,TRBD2,CASSLRPSGATDTQYF,TGTGCCAGCTCACTCCGTCCTAGCGGAGCCACAGATACGCAGTATTTT
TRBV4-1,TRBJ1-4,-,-,CASSQVSIWARREKLFF,TGCGCCAGCAGCCAAGTTAGTATTTGGGCCAGGAGGGAAAAACTGTTTTTT
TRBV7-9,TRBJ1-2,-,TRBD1,CASSLDRKGTGYDGYTF,TGTGCCAGCAGCTTAGATAGGAAGGGGACAGGGTACGATGGCTACACCTTC
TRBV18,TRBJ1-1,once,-,CASFLGVGGNTEAFF,TGTGCCAGCTTCCTAGGGGTCGGGGGGAACACTGAAGCTTTCTTT
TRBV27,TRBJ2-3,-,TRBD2,CASSSMGLVGTDTQYF,TGTGCCAGCAGTTCCATGGGACTAGTGGGCACAGATACGCAGTATTTT
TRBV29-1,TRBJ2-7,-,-,CSVEVSYEQYF,TGCAGCGTTGAAGTATCCTACGAGCAGTACTTC
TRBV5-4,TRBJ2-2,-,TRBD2,CASSLGPAGVGTGELFF,TGTGCCAGCAGCTTGGGTCCTGCGGGGGTTGGTACCGGGGAGCTGTTTTTT
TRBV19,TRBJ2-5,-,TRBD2,CATNTGGGRETQYF,TGTGCCACCAACACGGGGGGGGGACGAGAGACCCAGTACTTC
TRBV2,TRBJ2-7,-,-,CASSETRGRYEQYF,TGTGCCAGCAGTGAAACCAGGGGACGCTACGAGCAGTACTTC
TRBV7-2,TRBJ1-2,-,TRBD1,CASSLGFRTGFSYTF,TGTGCCAGCAGCTTAGGTTTTCGGACAGGGTTTAGCTACACCTTC
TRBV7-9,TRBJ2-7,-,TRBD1,CASSLGTGGGYEQYF,TGTGCCAGCAGCTTAGGGACAGGGGGCGGATACGAGCAGTACTTC
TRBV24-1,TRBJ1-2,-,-,CATSDRSSGYGYTF,TGTGCCACCAGTGATCGGAGTTCAGGGTATGGCTACACCTTC
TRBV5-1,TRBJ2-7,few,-,CASSFLQGGNEQYF,TGCGCCAGCAGTTTTTTACAGGGGGGGAACGAGCAGTACTTC
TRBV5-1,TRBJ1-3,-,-,CASSPPSGNTIYF,TGCGCCAGCAGCCCCCCATCCGGAAACACCATATATTTT
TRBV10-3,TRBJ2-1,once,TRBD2,CAISESAGGRNEQFF,TGTGCCATCAGTGAGTCCGCGGGGGGGCGAAATGAGCAGTTCTTC
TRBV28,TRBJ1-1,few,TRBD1,CASSLLTGGAFF,TGTGCCAGCAGTTTACTCACAGGGGGAGCTTTCTTT
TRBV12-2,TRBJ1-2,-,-,CASRLGEGGRIYTF,TGTGCAAGTCGCTTGGGAGAAGGGGGCAGGATCTACACCTTC
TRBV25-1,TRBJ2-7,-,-,CASRASGLYEQYF,TGTGCCAGCAGAGCATCAGGGTTGTACGAGCAGTACTTC
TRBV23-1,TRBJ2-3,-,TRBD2,CASSQTDRRLAGLSTDTQYF,TGCGCCAGCAGTCAAACGGACAGAAGACTAGCGGGGCTCAGCACAGATACGCAGTATTTT
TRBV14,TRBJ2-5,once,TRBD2,CASSRIGAGVETQYF,TGTGCCAGCAGCCGTATAGGGGCGGGAGTAGAGACCCAGTACTTC
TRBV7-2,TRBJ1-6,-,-,CASSLVRGSDSPLHF,TGTGCCAGCAGCTTAGTTCGGGGGTCGGATTCACCCCTCCACTTT
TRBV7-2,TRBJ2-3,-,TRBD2,CASSPSGGAGDTQYF,TGTGCCAGCAGCCCTAGCGGGGGGGCCGGTGATACGCAGTATTTT
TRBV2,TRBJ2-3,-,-,CASSLDFGERDTQYF,TGTGCCAGCAGTCTTGATTTCGGGGAACGGGATACGCAGTATTTT
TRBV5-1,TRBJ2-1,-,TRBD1,CASSLADLDRAGRGSQQFF,TGCGCCAGCAGCTTGGCCGACCTAGACAGGGCTGGCCGTGGTTCGCAGCAGTTCTTC
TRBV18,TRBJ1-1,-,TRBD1,CASSPTGGSDTEAFF,TGTGCCAGCTCACCGACAGGGGGATCGGACACTGAAGCTTTCTTT
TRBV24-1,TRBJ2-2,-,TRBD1,CATSAGTGVGGELFF,TGTGCCACCAGTGCCGGGACAGGGGTTGGCGGGGAGCTGTTTTTT
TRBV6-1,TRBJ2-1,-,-,CASSEDTAGWNEQFF,TGTGCCAGCAGTGAAGATACAGCGGGTTGGAATGAGCAGTTCTTC
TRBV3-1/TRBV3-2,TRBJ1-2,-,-,CASSQGGRGYTF,TGTGCCAGCAGCCAAGGAGGGAGAGGCTACACCTTC
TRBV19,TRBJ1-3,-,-,CASRTGTTDGNTIYF,TGTGCCAGTAGAACCGGGACTACGGACGGAAACACCATATATTTT
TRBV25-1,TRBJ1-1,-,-,CASTESGIMNTEAFF,TGTGCCAGCACCGAATCGGGGATCATGAACACTGAAGCTTTCTTT
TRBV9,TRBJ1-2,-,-,CASSTRGGYTF,TGTGCCAGCAGCACGCGGGGGGGCTACACCTTC
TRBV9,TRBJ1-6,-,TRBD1,CASSPRDRNYNSPLHF,TGTGCCAGCAGCCCCCGGGACAGGAACTATAATTCACCCCTCCACTTT